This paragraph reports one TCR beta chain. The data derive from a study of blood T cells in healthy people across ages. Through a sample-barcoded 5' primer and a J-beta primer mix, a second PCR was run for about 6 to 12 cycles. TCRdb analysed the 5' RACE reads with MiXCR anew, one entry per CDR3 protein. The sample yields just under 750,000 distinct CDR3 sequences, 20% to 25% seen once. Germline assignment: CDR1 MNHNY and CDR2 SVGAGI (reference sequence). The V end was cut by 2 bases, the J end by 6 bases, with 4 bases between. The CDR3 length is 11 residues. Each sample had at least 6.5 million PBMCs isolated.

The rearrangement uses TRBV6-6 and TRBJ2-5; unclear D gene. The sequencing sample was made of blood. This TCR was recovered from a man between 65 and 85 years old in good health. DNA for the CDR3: TGTGCCAGCAGTTACGAGCAGACCCAGTACTTC. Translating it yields CASSYEQTQYF.